One sample yielded the 25 T cell receptor beta chains listed below, sequenced in a study of blood T cell repertoires in COVID-19. The table came from immunoSEQ multiplex PCR; TCRdb's copy has only in-frame clones and leaves some out. The sample holds around 140,000 clones, 85% to 90% seen once. Sequenced material: peripheral blood. The receptors originated from a man at least 80 years old with acute or convalescent COVID-19.

This chain joins TRBV6-5 and TRBJ2-1; 7 bases match TRBD1. In germline, CDR1 is MNHEY, CDR2 SVGAGI. J was trimmed by 2 bases and V by 5 bases; bases with no gene match: 3. This CDR3 has 14 residues. The CDR3 loop is CASSRQGPYNEQFF. DNA of the CDR3: TGTGCCAGCAGTAGACAGGGACCCTACAATGAGCAGTTCTTC.

This clone was found a few times. This CDR3 reads CASSQDRSDTQYF. The CDR3 DNA reads as TGTGCCAGCAGCCAAGATCGGTCCGATACGCAGTATTTT. This chain connects TRBV3-1 (or the pseudogene TRBV3-2) to TRBJ2-3; D unresolved. V was shortened by 0 bases and J by 6 bases, with 7 bases between the two germline ends. There are 13 residues in the CDR3. The germline V gene has CDR1 LGHDT and CDR2 YNNKEL (reference sequence).

This sequence joins TRBV29-1 and TRBJ2-7; a weak D match, TRBD2 (6 bases). V lost 6 bases and J 4 bases, leaving 19 bases between the germline ends. The CDR3 runs 14 residues. Germline V gene lookup returns CDR1 SQVTM and CDR2 ANQGSEA. This CDR3 is CSVGGRGGGYEQYF. For the CDR3, the DNA is TGCAGCGTGGGGGGTCGGGGAGGAGGATACGAGCAGTACTTC.

The chain is built from TRBV29-1 and TRBJ1-2; 7 bases are a match to TRBD1. Germline CDR1 SQVTM, CDR2 ANQGSEA. This CDR3 comprises 12 residues. Trimming took 6 bases from V and 4 from J; bases not matched to a gene: 5. The CDR3 is CSVDRVSYGYTF. The CDR3 bases are TGCAGCGTCGACAGGGTGAGCTATGGCTACACCTTC.

For the CDR3, the DNA is TGTGTCAGAAGCTTAGAAGAGGCTAGCGGGAGGGAGATAGCCAAAAACATTCAGTACTTC. It translates to CVRSLEEASGREIAKNIQYF. The chain uses TRBV7-5 and TRBJ2-4; the D segment call TRBD2 is taken from the table without a DNA check. TRBV7-5 corresponds to a pseudogene. The CDR3 covers 20 residues.

This chain joins TRBV6-6 and TRBJ1-4; 7 nucleotides line up with TRBD1. This CDR3 has 14 amino acids. V lost 10 bases to trimming and J lost 1 base; unmatched junction nucleotides: 6. Germline CDR1 is MNHNY and CDR2 is SVGAGI (reference sequence). The CDR3: CATLGGRTNEKLFF. CDR3 in DNA: TGTGCCACCCTAGGGGGCCGAACTAATGAAAAACTGTTTTTT.

CDR3 sequence reads: CASSPPSGNTIYF. The DNA for the CDR3 is TGTGCCAGCAGTCCACCCAGTGGAAACACCATATATTTT. V is TRBV28 and J is TRBJ1-3, with D unclear. V lost 5 bases, J lost 3 bases, and 8 bases lay in between. Looked up from germline, CDR1 is MDHEN and CDR2 is SYDVKM. This CDR3 comprises 13 residues.

The chain couples TRBV28 to TRBJ1-2; D is undetermined. With 5 bases removed from V and 4 bases from J, the gap between germline ends came to 5 bases. This CDR3 is built from 11 residues. Germline CDR1 reads MDHEN; CDR2 reads SYDVKM. The DNA for the CDR3 is TGTGCCAGCAGTCGTCTCTATGGCTACACCTTC. Its protein product is CASSRLYGYTF.

The chain is built from TRBV12-3 or TRBV12-4 and TRBJ1-5; no reliable D call. There are 13 residues in the CDR3. Trimming cost V 5 bases and J 7 bases, with 12 bases left between them. CDR3 nucleotide sequence: TGTGCCAGCAGTCCCCGACTTCGGCAGCCCCAGCATTTT. Encoded protein: CASSPRLRQPQHF.

The J gene is TRBJ2-1, the V gene TRBV5-1, with 8 positions matching TRBD2. The V gene end was trimmed by 4 bases and the J gene end by 7 bases; junction bases not matched to a gene: 4. The length of the CDR3 is 13 residues. Germline V lookup: CDR1 SGHRS, CDR2 YFSETQ. The CDR3 is CASSGTRGNEQFF. CDR3 nucleotide sequence: TGCGCCAGCAGCGGGACTAGGGGGAATGAGCAGTTCTTC.

V and J are TRBV4-1 and TRBJ2-1; 8 nucleotides agree with TRBD2. The CDR3 spans 15 residues. Trimming took 0 bases from V and 5 from J; bases not matched to a gene: 3. CDR1 and CDR2 (germline): MGHRA, YSYEKL. CDR3: CASSQELAVDNEQFF. The CDR3, as DNA: TGCGCCAGCAGCCAAGAACTAGCGGTCGACAATGAGCAGTTCTTC.

The chain couples TRBV7-3 to TRBJ2-5, with 9 bases fitting TRBD2. Germline CDR1 and CDR2: SGHTA and FQGTGA. J was trimmed by 2 bases and V by 3 bases; bases with no gene match: 1. The length of the CDR3 is 14 residues. This CDR3 reads CASSFSGRQETQYF. For the CDR3, the DNA is TGTGCCAGCAGCTTCAGCGGGAGGCAAGAGACCCAGTACTTC.

This chain uses TRBV24-1 with TRBJ1-2, with TRBD1 matching over 10 bases. Per the germline V gene, CDR1 is KGHDR and CDR2 is SFDVKD. The J segment lost 7 bases and the V segment lost 4 bases, leaving 11 bases of the junction unmatched. There are 16 residues in the CDR3. The DNA for the CDR3 is TGTGCCACCAGTGACACACGACAGGGGGCAAGAGGTGGCTACACCTTC. Its protein is CATSDTRQGARGGYTF.

The chain joins TRBV7-2 to TRBJ1-1; possibly TRBD1 for D (5 bases). V gave up 5 bases and J gave up 0 bases, with 13 bases separating them. Germline V gene data show CDR1 as SGHTA and CDR2 as FQGNSA. The CDR3 is made up of 15 amino acids. CDR3 in amino acids: CASSPFGGVNTEAFF. The CDR3 bases are TGTGCCAGCAGCCCCTTCGGGGGGGTGAACACTGAAGCTTTCTTT.

CDR3 residues: CARGGGTYEQYF. The CDR3 bases are TGCGCAAGGGGCGGTGGGACTTACGAGCAGTACTTC. The V gene is TRBV5-1, the J gene TRBJ2-7, with a tentative D call TRBD2 (6 bases). CDR1 and CDR2 (germline): SGHRS, YFSETQ. The CDR3 loop spans 12 amino acids.

This clone was detected only once. The chain carries TRBV5-1 and TRBJ1-4; D gene ambiguous. There are 16 residues in the CDR3. Germline V gene lookup returns CDR1 SGHRS and CDR2 YFSETQ. V lost 3 bases to trimming and J lost 3 bases, with 15 bases between them. The CDR3 DNA sequence: TGCGCCAGCAGCTCCACACCGGGGATGGCTAATGAAAAACTGTTTTTT. It encodes CASSSTPGMANEKLFF. The full variable domain, in which reference TRBV5-1 and TRBJ1-4 provide the parts outside the CDR3, is KAGVTQTPRYLIKTRGQQVTLSCSPISGHRSVSWYQQTPGQGLQFLFEYFSETQRNKGNFPGRFSGRQFSNSRSEMNVSTLELGDSALYLCASSSTPGMANEKLFFGSGTQLSVL.

This clone occurred a few times. The chain employs TRBV10-3 and TRBJ1-4; TRBD1 aligns across 9 bases. The CDR3 has 15 residues. V gave up 2 bases and J gave up 5 bases; unmatched junction bases: 3. Germline V gene data show CDR1 as ENHRY and CDR2 as SYGVKD. The CDR3 coding sequence is TGTGCCATCAGTGAGCAGACAGGGGGGAATGAAAAACTGTTTTTT. Translating it yields CAISEQTGGNEKLFF.

The chain employs TRBV6-6 and TRBJ2-2, with 9 bases that match TRBD1. After removal of 6 bases from V and 6 bases from J, the junction contained 11 bases not matched to a gene. The germline gives CDR1 MNHNY, CDR2 SVGAGI (reference sequence). There are 16 residues in the CDR3. The CDR3 protein is CASRPSGQGGAGELFF. In nucleotides, the CDR3 is TGTGCCAGCAGACCCTCGGGACAGGGAGGAGCCGGGGAGCTGTTTTTT.

The rearrangement joins TRBV3-1 (or the pseudogene TRBV3-2) to TRBJ2-7, with a possible D match to TRBD2 (5 bases). The germline gives CDR1 LGHDT, CDR2 YNNKEL (reference sequence). With 1 base removed from V and 7 bases from J, the gap between germline ends came to 23 bases. The CDR3 is 17 amino acids. The CDR3 region is CASSQGLGTSGRLEQYF. CDR3 in DNA: TGTGCCAGCAGCCAAGGATTGGGTACTAGTGGTCGTCTGGAGCAGTACTTC.

V is TRBV19 and J is TRBJ1-4, with TRBD1 matching over 7 bases. The CDR3 consists of 14 residues. The germline gives CDR1 LNHDA, CDR2 SQIVND (reference sequence). The V gene end was trimmed by 6 bases and the J gene end by 3 bases; junction bases not matched to a gene: 4. The CDR3 region has the DNA TGTGCCAGTAGAAGACAGGGCCCTAATGAAAAACTGTTTTTT. Its translation: CASRRQGPNEKLFF.

The J gene is TRBJ1-5, the V gene TRBV19, with D maybe TRBD1 (6 bases). The ends were cut back, 7 bases at V and 6 bases at J, with 16 bases in the middle. CDR1 and CDR2 (germline): LNHDA, SQIVND (reference sequence). The length of the CDR3 is 14 residues. The DNA for the CDR3 is TGTGCCAGTACGGGGACAAACTCGGGTCAGCCCCAGCATTTT. It yields the protein CASTGTNSGQPQHF.

The gene calls are TRBV19 and TRBJ2-1, with D hard to call. Germline-derived CDR1 and CDR2 are LNHDA and SQIVND (reference sequence). Trimming removed 6 bases from V and 5 bases from J, with 11 bases in between. This CDR3 region has 13 residues. Written as DNA, the CDR3 is TGTGCCAGTAGCTCAGGAAACCACAATGAGCAGTTCTTC. Protein: CASSSGNHNEQFF.

The rearrangement uses TRBV18 and TRBJ1-3; 10 bases are shared with TRBD1. V shed 8 bases, J shed 2 bases, and the junction held 3 bases outside the gene matches. Germline V gene data show CDR1 as KGHSH and CDR2 as LQKENI. The CDR3 runs to 14 residues. The CDR3 protein is CASTGTGAGNTIYF. CDR3 nucleotide sequence: TGTGCCAGCACGGGGACAGGGGCTGGAAACACCATATATTTT.

This sequence joins TRBV18 and TRBJ1-5; weak D call: TRBD1 (6 bases). The germline gives CDR1 KGHSH, CDR2 LQKENI. V was pared by 2 bases and J by 1 base, with 21 bases between. This CDR3 has 19 amino acids. This CDR3 reads CASSPGPPRGQGSNQPQHF. CDR3 in DNA: TGTGCCAGCTCACCAGGACCACCCCGGGGCCAGGGGAGCAATCAGCCCCAGCATTTT.

The gene calls are TRBV7-6 and TRBJ2-7, with a tentative D call TRBD2 (6 bases). This CDR3 comprises 14 residues. The V end was cut by 2 bases, the J end by 4 bases, with 12 bases between. Germline V gene sequence: CDR1 SGHVS, CDR2 FNYEAQ. The CDR3 sequence is CASSLLGGRYEQYF. The CDR3 DNA reads as TGTGCCAGCAGCTTACTAGGAGGGCGGTACGAGCAGTACTTC.